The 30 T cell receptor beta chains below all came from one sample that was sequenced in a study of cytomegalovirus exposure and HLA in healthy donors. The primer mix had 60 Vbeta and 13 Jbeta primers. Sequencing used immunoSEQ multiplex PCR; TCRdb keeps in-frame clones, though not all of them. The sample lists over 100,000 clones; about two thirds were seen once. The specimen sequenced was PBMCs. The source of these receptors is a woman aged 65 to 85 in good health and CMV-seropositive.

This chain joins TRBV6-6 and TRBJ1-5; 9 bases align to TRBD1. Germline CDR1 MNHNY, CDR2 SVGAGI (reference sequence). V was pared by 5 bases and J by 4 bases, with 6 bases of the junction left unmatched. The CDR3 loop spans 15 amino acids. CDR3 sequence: CASSVAGTGNQPQHF. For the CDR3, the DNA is TGTGCCAGCAGTGTAGCCGGGACAGGGAATCAGCCCCAGCATTTT.

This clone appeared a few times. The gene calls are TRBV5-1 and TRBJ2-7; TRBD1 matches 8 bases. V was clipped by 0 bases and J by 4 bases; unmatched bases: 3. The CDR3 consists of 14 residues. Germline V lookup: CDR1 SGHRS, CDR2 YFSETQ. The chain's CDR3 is CASSLGQGAYEQYF. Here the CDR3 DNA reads TGCGCCAGCAGCTTGGGTCAGGGGGCTTACGAGCAGTACTTC.

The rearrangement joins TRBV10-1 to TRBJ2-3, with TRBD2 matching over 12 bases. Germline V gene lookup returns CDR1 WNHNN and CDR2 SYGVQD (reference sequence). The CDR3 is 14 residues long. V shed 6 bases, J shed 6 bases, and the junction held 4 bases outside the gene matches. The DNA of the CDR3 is TGCGCCAGCAGCGCCGGGACTAGCGGGGATACGCAGTATTTT. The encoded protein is CASSAGTSGDTQYF.

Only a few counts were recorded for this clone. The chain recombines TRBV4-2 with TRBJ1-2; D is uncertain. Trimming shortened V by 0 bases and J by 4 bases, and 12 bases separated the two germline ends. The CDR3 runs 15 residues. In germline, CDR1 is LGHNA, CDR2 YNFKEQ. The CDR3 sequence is CASSQDGAGIYGYTF. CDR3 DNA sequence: TGTGCCAGCAGCCAAGACGGCGCCGGGATCTATGGCTACACCTTC.

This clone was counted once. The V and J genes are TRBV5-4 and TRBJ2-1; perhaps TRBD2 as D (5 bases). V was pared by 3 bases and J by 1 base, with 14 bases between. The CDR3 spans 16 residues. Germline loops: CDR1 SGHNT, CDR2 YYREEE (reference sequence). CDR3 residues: CASSWIFGGSYNEQFF. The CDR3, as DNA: TGTGCCAGCAGCTGGATTTTCGGAGGATCCTACAATGAGCAGTTCTTC.

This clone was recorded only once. Here the CDR3 reads CASSEELMNTEAFF. For the CDR3, the DNA is TGCGCCAGCAGTGAAGAGCTCATGAACACTGAAGCTTTCTTT. The chain employs TRBV10-1 and TRBJ1-1, with unresolved D. Germline V lookup: CDR1 WNHNN, CDR2 SYGVQD (reference sequence). V was cut by 3 bases and J by 0 bases, with 8 bases left in between. The CDR3 is 14 amino acids.

CDR3 amino acids: CASSLSATAQETQYF. CDR3 bases: TGCGCCAGCAGCTTGTCAGCTACAGCACAAGAGACCCAGTACTTC. The genes are TRBV5-1 and TRBJ2-5; no firm D call. V gave up 1 base and J gave up 2 bases, with 12 bases separating them. The CDR3 loop spans 15 amino acids. Germline V gene data show CDR1 as SGHRS and CDR2 as YFSETQ.

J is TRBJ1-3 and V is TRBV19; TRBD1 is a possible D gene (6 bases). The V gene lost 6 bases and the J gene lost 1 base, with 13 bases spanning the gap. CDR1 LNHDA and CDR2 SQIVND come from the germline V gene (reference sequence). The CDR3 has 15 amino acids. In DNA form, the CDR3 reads TGTGCCAGTAGGCTCGGGGGGCCATCTGGAAACACCATATATTTT. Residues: CASRLGGPSGNTIYF.

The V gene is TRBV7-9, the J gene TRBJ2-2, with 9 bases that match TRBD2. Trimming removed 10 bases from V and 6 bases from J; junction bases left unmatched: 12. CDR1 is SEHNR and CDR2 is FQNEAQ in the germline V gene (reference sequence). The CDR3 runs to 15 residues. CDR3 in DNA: TGTGCCACCAAACCCGGGACTAGCCTTCCCGGGGAGCTGTTTTTT. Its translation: CATKPGTSLPGELFF. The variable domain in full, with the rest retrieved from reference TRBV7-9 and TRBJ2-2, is DTGVSQNPRHKITKRGQNVTFRCDPISEHNRLYWYRQTLGQGPEFLTYFQNEAQLEKSRLLSDRFSAERPKGSFSTLEIQRTEQGDSAMYLCATKPGTSLPGELFFGEGSRLTVL.

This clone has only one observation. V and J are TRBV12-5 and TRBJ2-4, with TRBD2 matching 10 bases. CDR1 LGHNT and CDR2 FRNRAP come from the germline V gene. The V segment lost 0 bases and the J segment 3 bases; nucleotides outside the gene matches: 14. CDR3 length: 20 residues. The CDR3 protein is CASGLVLVAGGPKVKNIQYF. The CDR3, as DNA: TGTGCTAGTGGTTTGGTACTGGTAGCGGGGGGCCCTAAGGTCAAAAACATTCAGTACTTC.

In nucleotides, the CDR3 is TGTGCCAGCAGTTTGATTTGGGGACAGGGGAGCAATGAGCAGTTCTTC. This encodes CASSLIWGQGSNEQFF. V gene TRBV27 combines with J gene TRBJ2-1, with 10 bases that match TRBD1. Per the germline V gene, CDR1 is MNHEY and CDR2 is SMNVEV (reference sequence). This CDR3 comprises 16 residues. V was clipped by 3 bases and J by 6 bases; unmatched bases: 8.

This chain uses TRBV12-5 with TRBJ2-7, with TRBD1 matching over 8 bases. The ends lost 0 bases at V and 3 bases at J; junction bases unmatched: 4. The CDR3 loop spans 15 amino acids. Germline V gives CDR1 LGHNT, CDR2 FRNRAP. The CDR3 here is CASGLVQGDGYEQYF. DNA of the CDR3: TGTGCTAGTGGTTTGGTACAGGGGGACGGCTACGAGCAGTACTTC.

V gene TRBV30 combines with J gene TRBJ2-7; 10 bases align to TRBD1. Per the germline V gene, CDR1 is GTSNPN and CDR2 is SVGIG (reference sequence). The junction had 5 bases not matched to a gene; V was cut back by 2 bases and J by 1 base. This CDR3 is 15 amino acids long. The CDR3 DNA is TGTGCCTGGAGTCGACAGGGGGCGCGGTCCTACGAGCAGTACTTC. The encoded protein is CAWSRQGARSYEQYF.

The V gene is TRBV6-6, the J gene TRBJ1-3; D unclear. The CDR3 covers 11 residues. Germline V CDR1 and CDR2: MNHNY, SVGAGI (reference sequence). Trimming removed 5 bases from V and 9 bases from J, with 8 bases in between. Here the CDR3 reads CASSTGSTIYF. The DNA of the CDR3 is TGTGCCAGCAGTACCGGTAGCACCATATATTTT.

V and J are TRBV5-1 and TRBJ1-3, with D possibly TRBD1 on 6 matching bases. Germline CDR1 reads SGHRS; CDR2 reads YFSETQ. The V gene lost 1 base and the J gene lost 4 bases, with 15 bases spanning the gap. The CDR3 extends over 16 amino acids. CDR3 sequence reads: CASSLTGSFSGNTIYF. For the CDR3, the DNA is TGCGCCAGCAGCTTGACAGGGTCTTTTTCCGGAAACACCATATATTTT.

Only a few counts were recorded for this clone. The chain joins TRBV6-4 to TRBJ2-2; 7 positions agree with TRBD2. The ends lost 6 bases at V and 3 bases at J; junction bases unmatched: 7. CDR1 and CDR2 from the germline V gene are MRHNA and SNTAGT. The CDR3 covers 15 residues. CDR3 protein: CASRGAGEDTGELFF. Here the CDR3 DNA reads TGTGCCAGCAGAGGCGCGGGGGAGGACACCGGGGAGCTGTTTTTT.

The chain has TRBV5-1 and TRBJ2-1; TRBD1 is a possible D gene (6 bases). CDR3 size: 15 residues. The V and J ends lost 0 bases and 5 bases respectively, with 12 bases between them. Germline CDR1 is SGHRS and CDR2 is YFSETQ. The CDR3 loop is CASSLGWTVDNEQFF. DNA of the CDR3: TGCGCCAGCAGCTTGGGCTGGACAGTCGACAATGAGCAGTTCTTC. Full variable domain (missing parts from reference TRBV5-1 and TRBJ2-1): KAGVTQTPRYLIKTRGQQVTLSCSPISGHRSVSWYQQTPGQGLQFLFEYFSETQRNKGNFPGRFSGRQFSNSRSEMNVSTLELGDSALYLCASSLGWTVDNEQFFGPGTRLTVL.

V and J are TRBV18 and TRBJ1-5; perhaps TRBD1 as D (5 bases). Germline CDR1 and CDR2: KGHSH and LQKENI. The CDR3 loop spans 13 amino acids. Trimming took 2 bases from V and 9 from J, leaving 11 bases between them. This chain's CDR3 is CASSPGTEGPQHF. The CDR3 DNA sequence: TGTGCCAGCTCACCAGGGACTGAGGGGCCCCAGCATTTT.

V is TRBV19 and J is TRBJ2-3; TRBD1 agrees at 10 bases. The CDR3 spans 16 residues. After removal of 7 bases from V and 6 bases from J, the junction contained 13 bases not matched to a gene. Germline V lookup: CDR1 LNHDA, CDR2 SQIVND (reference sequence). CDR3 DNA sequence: TGTGCCAGTACCCCCTGGACGGGACAGGGGTTGGATACGCAGTATTTT. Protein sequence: CASTPWTGQGLDTQYF.

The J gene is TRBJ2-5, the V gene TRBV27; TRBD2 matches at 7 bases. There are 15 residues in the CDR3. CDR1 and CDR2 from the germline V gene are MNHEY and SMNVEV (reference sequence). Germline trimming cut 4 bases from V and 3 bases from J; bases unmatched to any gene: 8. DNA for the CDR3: TGTGCCAGCAGTTCCCATGGGGGAGGGGAAGAGACCCAGTACTTC. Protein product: CASSSHGGGEETQYF.

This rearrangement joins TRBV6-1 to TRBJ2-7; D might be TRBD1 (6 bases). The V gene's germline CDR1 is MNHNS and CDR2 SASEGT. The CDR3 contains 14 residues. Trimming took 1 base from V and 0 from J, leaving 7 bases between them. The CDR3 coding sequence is TGTGCCAGCAGTGAAGAAGGGGGCTCCTACGAGCAGTACTTC. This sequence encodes CASSEEGGSYEQYF.

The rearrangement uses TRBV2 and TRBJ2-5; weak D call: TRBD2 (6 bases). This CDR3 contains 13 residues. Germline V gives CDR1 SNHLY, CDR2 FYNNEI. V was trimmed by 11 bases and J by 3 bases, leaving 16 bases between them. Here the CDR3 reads CASCPGDKETQYF. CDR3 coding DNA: TGTGCCTCGTGCCCGGGGGATAAAGAGACCCAGTACTTC.

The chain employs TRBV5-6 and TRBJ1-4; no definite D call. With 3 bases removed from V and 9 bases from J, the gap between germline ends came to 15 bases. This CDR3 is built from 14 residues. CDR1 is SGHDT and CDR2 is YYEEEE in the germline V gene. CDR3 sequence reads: CASSSIETNQKLFF. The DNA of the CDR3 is TGTGCCAGCAGCTCCATTGAGACAAACCAAAAACTGTTTTTT.

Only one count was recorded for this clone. CDR3: CASSVGTAGGNSPLHF. CDR3 nucleotides: TGTGCCAGCTCAGTAGGGACAGCGGGAGGGAATTCACCCCTCCACTTT. The gene calls are TRBV18 and TRBJ1-6; 7 positions agree with TRBD1. Germline CDR1 and CDR2: KGHSH and LQKENI. CDR3 length equals 16 residues. The trim removed 5 bases at V and 7 bases at J, leaving 11 bases unmatched.

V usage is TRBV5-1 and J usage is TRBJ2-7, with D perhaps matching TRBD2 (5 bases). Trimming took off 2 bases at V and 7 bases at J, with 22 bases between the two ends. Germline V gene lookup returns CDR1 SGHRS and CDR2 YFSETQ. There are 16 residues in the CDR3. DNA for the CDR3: TGCGCCAGCAGCTTTGGGAACAGTGCGATCCCGGGGGAGCAGTACTTC. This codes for CASSFGNSAIPGEQYF.

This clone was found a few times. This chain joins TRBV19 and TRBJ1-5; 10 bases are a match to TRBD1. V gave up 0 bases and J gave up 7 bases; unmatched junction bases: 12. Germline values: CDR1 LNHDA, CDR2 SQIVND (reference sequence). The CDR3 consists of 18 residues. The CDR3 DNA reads TGTGCCAGTAGTATAGATCTAGGGGGGACAGGGGTATACCAGCCCCAGCATTTT. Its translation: CASSIDLGGTGVYQPQHF.

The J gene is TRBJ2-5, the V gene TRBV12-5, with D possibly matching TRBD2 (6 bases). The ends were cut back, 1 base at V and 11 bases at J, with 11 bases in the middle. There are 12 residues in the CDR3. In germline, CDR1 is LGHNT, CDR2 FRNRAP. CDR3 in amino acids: CASGLEDYPQYF. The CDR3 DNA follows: TGTGCTAGTGGTTTGGAGGACTACCCTCAGTACTTC.

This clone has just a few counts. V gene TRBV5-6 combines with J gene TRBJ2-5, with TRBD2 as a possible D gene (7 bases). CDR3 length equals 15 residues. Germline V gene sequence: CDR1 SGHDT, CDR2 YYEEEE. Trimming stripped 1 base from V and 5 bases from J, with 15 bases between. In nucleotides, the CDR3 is TGTGCCAGCAGCTTGATGGGGGCCGGGGGGGAGACCCAGTACTTC. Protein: CASSLMGAGGETQYF. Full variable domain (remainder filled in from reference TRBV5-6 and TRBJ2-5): DAGVTQSPTHLIKTRGQQVTLRCSPKSGHDTVSWYQQALGQGPQFIFQYYEEEERQRGNFPDRFSGHQFPNYSSELNVNALLLGDSALYLCASSLMGAGGETQYFGPGTRLLVL.

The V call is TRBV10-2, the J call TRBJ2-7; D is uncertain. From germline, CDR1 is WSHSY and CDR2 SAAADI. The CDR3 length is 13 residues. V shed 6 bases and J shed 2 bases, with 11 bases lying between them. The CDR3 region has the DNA TGCGCCAGCAGCTCAAACAGAACCTACGAGCAGTACTTC. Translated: CASSSNRTYEQYF.

This chain's CDR3 is CASSAHPGLTNEKLFF. The CDR3 DNA sequence: TGTGCCAGCAGCGCCCACCCGGGACTAACTAATGAAAAACTGTTTTTT. This sequence joins TRBV5-8 and TRBJ1-4; the D gene is possibly TRBD1 (5 bases). Per the germline V gene, CDR1 is SGHTS and CDR2 is YDEGEE. Trimming removed 4 bases from V and 1 base from J, with 14 bases in between. The CDR3 is made up of 16 amino acids.